Below are 30 T cell receptor beta chains sequenced from a single sample in a study of T cell responses to AZD1222 COVID-19 vaccine. Only in-frame clones appear in the TCRdb table, and some are missing; sequencing was by immunoSEQ multiplex PCR. The sample has about 39,000 clones; 88% are singletons. The source material was peripheral blood, sampled 28 days after the second dose of the MenACWY control vaccine. The receptors here all came from an adult who received the MenACWY meningococcal vaccine as a control.

The CDR3 sequence: CASSPNGYGYTF. For the CDR3, the DNA is TGTGCCAGCAGCCCGAATGGCTATGGCTACACCTTC. The chain combines TRBV5-5 with TRBJ1-2, with no clear D. CDR1 SGHKS and CDR2 YYEKEE come from the germline V gene (reference sequence). This CDR3 is 12 amino acids long. V lost 4 bases and J lost 4, with 8 bases in between.

The chain carries TRBV13 and TRBJ1-1; D unresolved. Deletions cut 1 base from V and 4 bases from J, with 10 bases between. The CDR3 has 14 amino acids. In germline, CDR1 is PRHDT, CDR2 FYEKMQ (reference sequence). CDR3 bases: TGTGCCAGCAGCTTAGCGGGGTGCGGCACTGAAGCTTTCTTT. This codes for CASSLAGCGTEAFF.

The V and J genes are TRBV7-2 and TRBJ2-1; D unresolved. V was clipped by 4 bases and J by 8 bases, with 18 bases between them. The length of the CDR3 is 15 residues. Looked up from germline, CDR1 is SGHTA and CDR2 is FQGNSA. Here the CDR3 reads CASSSVTDEWDEQFF. The CDR3 coding sequence is TGTGCCAGCAGCTCCGTAACGGACGAGTGGGATGAGCAGTTCTTC.

The chain carries TRBV12-3 or TRBV12-4 and TRBJ1-1, with D uncertain. The length of the CDR3 is 13 residues. V was cut by 5 bases and J by 1 base, with 8 bases left in between. This chain's CDR3 is CASSHGRNTEAFF. In DNA form, the CDR3 reads TGTGCCAGCAGTCACGGCCGGAACACTGAAGCTTTCTTT.

Points on this clone: An end of the junction does not agree with germline; a read error may underlie this. V and J are TRBV7-9 and TRBJ2-3, with D unresolved. Per the germline V gene, CDR1 is SEHNR and CDR2 is FQNEAQ (reference sequence). The CDR3 is 13 residues long. Here the CDR3 DNA reads TGTGCCAGCCGTCTAGTAGGCACAGATACGCAATATTTT. Protein: CASRLVGTDTQYF. Full variable domain (outside the CDR3, taken from reference TRBV7-9 and TRBJ2-3): DTGVSQNPRHKITKRGQNVTFRCDPISEHNRLYWYRQTLGQGPEFLTYFQNEAQLEKSRLLSDRFSAERPKGSFSTLEIQRTEQGDSAMYLCASRLVGTDTQYFGPGTRLTVL.

The gene calls are TRBV6-5 and TRBJ2-7; D perhaps matches TRBD1 (6 bases). The CDR3 spans 14 residues. Germline V CDR1 and CDR2: MNHEY, SVGAGI. V gave up 6 bases and J gave up 2 bases, with 14 bases separating them. Here the CDR3 DNA reads TGTGCCAGCAGCCTCCGGGACACAGCCTACGAGCAGTACTTC. Its translation: CASSLRDTAYEQYF.

This chain joins TRBV2 and TRBJ2-7; a possible D gene is TRBD2 (5 bases). There are 12 residues in the CDR3. CDR1 is SNHLY and CDR2 is FYNNEI in the germline V gene. Trimming left V 5 bases short and J 6 bases short, with 11 bases between. CDR3 protein: CASSRERAEQYF. The CDR3 DNA reads TGTGCCAGCAGTAGGGAGAGGGCCGAGCAGTACTTC. Full variable domain (rest looked up from reference TRBV2 and TRBJ2-7): EPEVTQTPSHQVTQMGQEVILRCVPISNHLYFYWYRQILGQKVEFLVSFYNNEISEKSEIFDDQFSVERPDGSNFTLKIRSTKLEDSAMYFCASSRERAEQYFGPGTRLTVT.

V and J are TRBV21-1 and TRBJ2-1; the table gives TRBD2 as D, unverified against the DNA. TRBV21-1 is shown as a pseudogene. CDR3 length: 16 residues. In DNA, the CDR3 is TGTGCCAGCAGCCAAAATTTAGCGGACTCCTACAATGAGCAGTTCTTC. Translating it yields CASSQNLADSYNEQFF.

V gene TRBV5-4 combines with J gene TRBJ2-7; D gene uncertain. Trimming stripped 1 base from V and 4 bases from J, with 9 bases between. Germline-derived CDR1 and CDR2 are SGHNT and YYREEE (reference sequence). The CDR3 consists of 13 residues. The CDR3 coding sequence is TGTGCCAGCAGCTTGAGTCGAAGTTACGAGCAGTACTTC. Amino acids: CASSLSRSYEQYF.

The rearrangement joins TRBV2 to TRBJ2-3; possibly TRBD1 for D (6 bases). The CDR3 covers 12 residues. Trimming removed 7 bases at V and 3 bases at J, with 8 bases between. The V gene's germline CDR1 is SNHLY and CDR2 FYNNEI. CDR3 protein: CASNGQTDTQYF. The DNA of the CDR3 is TGTGCCAGCAACGGACAGACAGATACGCAGTATTTT.

The rearrangement links TRBV28 to TRBJ2-7; D unclear. V lost 3 bases, J lost 3 bases, and 6 bases lay in between. The germline gives CDR1 MDHEN, CDR2 SYDVKM. The CDR3 extends over 12 amino acids. The CDR3 nucleotides read TGTGCCAGCAGTTTGTGGGGCTACGAGCAGTACTTC. Amino acids: CASSLWGYEQYF.

V gene TRBV7-6 combines with J gene TRBJ1-1, with D tentatively TRBD1 (6 bases). The CDR3 loop spans 15 amino acids. Germline V CDR1 and CDR2: SGHVS, FNYEAQ. Trimming stripped 4 bases from V and 6 bases from J, with 18 bases between. The CDR3 sequence is CASSSPSQGPPEAFF. As DNA, the CDR3 is TGTGCCAGCAGCTCACCTTCACAGGGTCCCCCTGAAGCTTTCTTT.

This chain links TRBV4-1 with TRBJ2-7; 8 bases map to TRBD1. The ends lost 5 bases at V and 3 bases at J; junction bases unmatched: 6. The CDR3 length is 14 residues. Germline CDR1 and CDR2: MGHRA and YSYEKL. The CDR3 sequence: CASSDGQGGYEQYF. The CDR3 DNA reads as TGCGCCAGCAGCGATGGACAGGGAGGCTACGAGCAGTACTTC.

The CDR3 reads CASSGGGELFF. The CDR3 nucleotides are TGTGCCAGCAGCGGAGGTGGGGAGCTGTTTTTT. This chain uses TRBV7-9 with TRBJ2-2; possible D gene TRBD2, 5 bases. The CDR3 spans 11 residues. Germline V lookup: CDR1 SEHNR, CDR2 FQNEAQ (reference sequence). V lost 5 bases, J lost 8 bases, and 6 bases lay in between.

This clone has a single count. The J gene is TRBJ2-4, the V gene TRBV5-4; D is undetermined. The CDR3 loop spans 15 amino acids. V lost 4 bases and J 5 bases, leaving 16 bases between the germline ends. Germline assignment: CDR1 SGHNT and CDR2 YYREEE (reference sequence). CDR3 loop: CASSPTRLVQNIQYF. The CDR3 bases are TGTGCCAGCAGCCCCACGCGCCTAGTTCAAAACATTCAGTACTTC. Using reference TRBV5-4 and TRBJ2-4 for the parts outside the CDR3, the full variable domain is ETGVTQSPTHLIKTRGQQVTLRCSSQSGHNTVSWYQQALGQGPQFIFQYYREEENGRGNFPPRFSGLQFPNYSSELNVNALELDDSALYLCASSPTRLVQNIQYFGAGTRLSVL.

The chain's CDR3 is CASSEGTGGYEQYF. CDR3 nucleotide sequence: TGTGCCAGCAGTGAGGGGACAGGGGGCTACGAGCAGTACTTC. The rearrangement joins TRBV25-1 to TRBJ2-7; 11 nucleotides agree with TRBD1. This CDR3 is built from 14 residues. The V gene's germline CDR1 is MGHDK and CDR2 SYGVNS. The trim removed 3 bases at V and 3 bases at J, leaving 1 base unmatched.

Here the CDR3 reads CATSRDFRGNTEAFF. The DNA for the CDR3 is TGTGCCACCAGCAGAGATTTTCGCGGGAACACTGAAGCTTTCTTT. This chain connects TRBV15 to TRBJ1-1, with D unclear. V was clipped by 0 bases and J by 1 base, with 9 bases between them. Germline V gives CDR1 LNHNV, CDR2 YYDKDF (reference sequence). The CDR3 is made up of 15 amino acids.

V and J are TRBV5-4 and TRBJ2-3; the D is unclear. Trimming took off 0 bases at V and 0 bases at J, with 2 bases between the two ends. Germline CDR1 reads SGHNT; CDR2 reads YYREEE (reference sequence). The CDR3 length is 13 residues. The CDR3 loop reads CASSLDSTDTQYF. The CDR3 region has the DNA TGTGCCAGCAGCTTGGACAGCACAGATACGCAGTATTTT.

The chain links TRBV28 to TRBJ2-7; D is perhaps TRBD1 (6 bases). CDR3 length: 16 residues. V was shortened by 5 bases and J by 5 bases, with 22 bases between the two germline ends. In germline, CDR1 is MDHEN, CDR2 SYDVKM. Here the CDR3 reads CASSLTGNQRRDEQYF. Here the CDR3 DNA reads TGTGCCAGCAGTCTTACAGGGAATCAAAGGCGTGACGAGCAGTACTTC. Full variable domain (outside the CDR3, taken from reference TRBV28 and TRBJ2-7): DVKVTQSSRYLVKRTGEKVFLECVQDMDHENMFWYRQDPGLGLRLIYFSYDVKMKEKGDIPEGYSVSREKKERFSLILESASTNQTSMYLCASSLTGNQRRDEQYFGPGTRLTVT.

This clone has only a few counts. The V call is TRBV28, the J call TRBJ1-2; D gene unclear. This CDR3 has 12 amino acids. V was cut by 3 bases and J by 8 bases, with 10 bases left in between. CDR1 and CDR2 from the germline V gene are MDHEN and SYDVKM. CDR3 sequence: CASSFGERGYTF. As DNA, the CDR3 is TGTGCCAGCAGTTTCGGAGAGCGGGGCTACACCTTC.

The gene calls are TRBV30 and TRBJ1-6; 10 positions match TRBD1. Germline-derived CDR1 and CDR2 are GTSNPN and SVGIG (reference sequence). There are 15 residues in the CDR3. The ends lost 4 bases at V and 7 bases at J; junction bases unmatched: 7. CDR3 in amino acids: CAWNLGQGWNSPLHF. CDR3 DNA: TGTGCCTGGAATCTGGGACAGGGGTGGAATTCACCCCTCCACTTT.

The chain links TRBV7-9 to TRBJ1-1, with 7 nucleotides matching TRBD1. V trimming: 3 bases; J trimming: 5 bases; junction bases outside the gene matches: 9. CDR1 is SEHNR, CDR2 FQNEAQ, per germline (reference sequence). This CDR3 region has 15 residues. The CDR3 bases are TGTGCCAGCAGCTTTATTCAGGGGGGTAAAACTGAAGCTTTCTTT. This encodes CASSFIQGGKTEAFF.

This sequence joins TRBV19 and TRBJ1-3, with D hard to call. This CDR3 spans 15 amino acids. V was trimmed by 3 bases and J by 0 bases, leaving 9 bases between them. Germline CDR1 and CDR2: LNHDA and SQIVND (reference sequence). In DNA form, the CDR3 reads TGTGCCAGTAGTATGGATTTCAACTCTGGAAACACCATATATTTT. As protein: CASSMDFNSGNTIYF.

This clone is labeled medium-sized. V usage is TRBV10-2 and J usage is TRBJ2-2; D gene unclear. Trimming removed 7 bases at V and 1 base at J, with 10 bases between. Germline V gene lookup returns CDR1 WSHSY and CDR2 SAAADI. The CDR3 contains 14 residues. CDR3 nucleotides: TGCGCCAGCACCCCCCTCGGGAACACCGGGGAGCTGTTTTTT. Translation: CASTPLGNTGELFF.

The chain has TRBV6-2 or TRBV6-3 and TRBJ2-1; tentatively, D is TRBD2 (5 bases). Germline CDR1 and CDR2: MNHEY and SVGEGT. Trimming shortened V by 2 bases and J by 12 bases, and 17 bases separated the two germline ends. This CDR3 is 14 amino acids long. CDR3 in amino acids: CASSYRDVDSRQFF. CDR3 DNA: TGTGCCAGCAGTTACCGCGACGTGGACTCTCGGCAGTTCTTC.

This clone showed up just once. V and J are TRBV5-1 and TRBJ2-7, with TRBD2 matching 15 bases. Germline lookup yields CDR1 SGHRS and CDR2 YFSETQ. The CDR3 is made up of 16 amino acids. V was pared by 4 bases and J by 3 bases, with 5 bases of the junction left unmatched. The CDR3 nucleotides are TGCGCCAGCAGCGGGGGACTAGCGGGAGGTGTCTACGAGCAGTACTTC. Protein sequence: CASSGGLAGGVYEQYF.

The V gene is TRBV28, the J gene TRBJ2-7; 10 bases are shared with TRBD1. The germline gives CDR1 MDHEN, CDR2 SYDVKM. V was pared by 3 bases and J by 5 bases, with 7 bases of the junction left unmatched. The CDR3 has 15 amino acids. The CDR3: CASSFRDRGTDEQYF. Here the CDR3 DNA reads TGTGCCAGCAGTTTCCGGGACAGGGGTACCGACGAGCAGTACTTC.

The chain recombines TRBV28 with TRBJ2-5, with 9 bases aligning to TRBD2. Germline V gene lookup returns CDR1 MDHEN and CDR2 SYDVKM. The CDR3 is 17 residues long. Trimming removed 1 base from V and 1 base from J; junction bases left unmatched: 7. CDR3 amino acids: CASSLYALAGIQETQYF. In nucleotides, the CDR3 is TGTGCCAGCAGTTTATATGCGCTAGCGGGGATCCAAGAGACCCAGTACTTC.

The V and J genes are TRBV27 and TRBJ2-5; no definite D call. The CDR3 has 17 residues. The V end lost 6 bases, the J end lost 0 bases, and 20 bases lay between the germline ends. The germline gives CDR1 MNHEY, CDR2 SMNVEV (reference sequence). The CDR3 bases are TGTGCCAGCAGCGCTTTTGGGGTAACCCAGTACCAAGAGACCCAGTACTTC. It codes for CASSAFGVTQYQETQYF.

This rearrangement joins TRBV5-1 to TRBJ1-2; perhaps TRBD1 as D (5 bases). Looked up from germline, CDR1 is SGHRS and CDR2 is YFSETQ. The V and J ends lost 7 bases and 7 bases respectively, with 14 bases between them. CDR3 size: 12 residues. CDR3 loop: CASRNTGAGYTF. CDR3 DNA: TGCGCCAGCCGAAATACAGGAGCTGGCTACACCTTC.